The T cell receptor (beta chain) described here comes from a study of cytomegalovirus exposure and HLA in healthy donors. About the study: Assignment to the Caucasian-associated ancestry cluster applied to more than 75% of the approximately 360 genotyped donors. Study observations and caveats: Sequencing depth across donors, presence/absence analyses assumed, was roughly uniform.

PCR involved 60 Vbeta and 13 Jbeta primers. Clones were read by immunoSEQ multiplex PCR, and TCRdb kept only the in-frame ones, dropping some. Recorded for this sample: 150,000 to 200,000 clones. As to this clone: Antigen: not known.

The germline CDR1 and CDR2 sequences are MNHEY and SMNVEV (reference sequence). CDR3 length: 17 amino acids. V dropped 5 bases and J dropped 0 bases, with 17 bases sitting between them. V usage is TRBV27 and J usage is TRBJ2-1; weak D call: TRBD2 (5 bases). The sequenced sample was PBMCs. The sequence came from a woman aged 55-69 years in good health and CMV-seronegative. CDR3 nucleotides: TGTGCCAGCAGTCTCCCTCCGGGGTATAGCTCCTACAATGAGCAGTTCTTC. This translates into CASSLPPGYSSYNEQFF.